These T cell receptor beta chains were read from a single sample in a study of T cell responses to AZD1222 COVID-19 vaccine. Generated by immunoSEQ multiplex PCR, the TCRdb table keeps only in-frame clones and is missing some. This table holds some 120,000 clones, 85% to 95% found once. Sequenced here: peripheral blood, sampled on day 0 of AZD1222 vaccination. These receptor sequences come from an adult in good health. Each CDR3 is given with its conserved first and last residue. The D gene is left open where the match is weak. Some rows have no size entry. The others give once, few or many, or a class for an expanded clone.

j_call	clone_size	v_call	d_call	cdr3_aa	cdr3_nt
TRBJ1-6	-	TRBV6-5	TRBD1	CASSYYRTGHSPLHF	TGTGCCAGCAGTTACTACCGGACAGGGCATTCACCCCTCCACTTT
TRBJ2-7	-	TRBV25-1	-	CASSEIRSYEQYF	TGTGCCAGCAGTGAAATTCGGTCCTACGAGCAGTACTTC
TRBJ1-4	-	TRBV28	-	CASRRWEPNEKLFF	TGTGCCAGCAGGAGATGGGAGCCTAATGAAAAACTGTTTTTT
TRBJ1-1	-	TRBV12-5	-	CASGSFPLTAEAFF	TGTGCTAGTGGTTCCTTCCCCTTGACCGCTGAAGCTTTCTTT
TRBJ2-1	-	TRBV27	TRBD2	CASSNLLAGGPNEQFF	TGTGCCAGCAGTAACCTACTAGCGGGAGGGCCGAATGAGCAGTTCTTC
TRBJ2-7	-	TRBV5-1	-	CASSLGDTFYEQYF	TGCGCCAGCAGCTTAGGGGACACATTCTACGAGCAGTACTTC
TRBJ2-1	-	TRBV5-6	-	CASSLVTNEQFF	TGTGCCAGCAGCTTGGTAACCAATGAGCAGTTCTTC
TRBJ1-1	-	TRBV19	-	CASRVAMNTEAFF	TGTGCCAGTAGGGTGGCCATGAACACTGAAGCTTTCTTT
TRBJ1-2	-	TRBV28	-	CASSLPSAYGYTF	TGTGCCAGCAGCTTACCCTCCGCCTATGGCTACACCTTC
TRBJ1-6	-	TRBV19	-	CASSIGEIGGSPLHF	TGTGCCAGTAGTATCGGAGAAATAGGCGGTTCACCCCTCCACTTT
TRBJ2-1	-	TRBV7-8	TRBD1	CASSSGQGLGDEQFF	TGTGCCAGCAGCTCCGGACAGGGGTTGGGTGATGAGCAGTTCTTC
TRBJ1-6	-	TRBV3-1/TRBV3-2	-	CASSQGPGEYNSPLHF	TGTGCCAGCAGCCAAGGGCCAGGGGAGTATAATTCACCCCTCCACTTT
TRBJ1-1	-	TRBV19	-	CASSIPDEAFF	TGTGCCAGTAGCATCCCAGACGAAGCTTTCTTT
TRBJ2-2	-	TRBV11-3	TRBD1	CASSPRDRNTGELFF	TGTGCCAGCAGCCCCCGGGACAGAAACACCGGGGAGCTGTTTTTT
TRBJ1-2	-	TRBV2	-	CASSWGSYYGYTF	TGTGCCAGCAGCTGGGGCAGTTACTATGGCTACACCTTC
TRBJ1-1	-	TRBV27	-	CASSPGPRQAFF	TGTGCCAGCAGTCCGGGACCGCGGCAGGCTTTCTTT
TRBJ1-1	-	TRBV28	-	CASSPFRGDMNTEAFF	TGTGCCAGCAGTCCCTTCCGCGGGGACATGAACACTGAAGCTTTCTTT
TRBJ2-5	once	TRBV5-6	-	CASSLRGEIDWFRETQYF	TGTGCCAGCAGCTTGAGGGGAGAGATCGACTGGTTCCGAGAGACCCAGTACTTC
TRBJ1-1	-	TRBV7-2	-	CASSSLGNTEAFF	TGTGCCAGCAGCTCCTTAGGGAACACTGAAGCTTTCTTT
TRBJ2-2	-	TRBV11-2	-	CASSFAPFSENTGELFF	TGTGCCAGCAGCTTCGCACCGTTTAGCGAGAACACCGGGGAGCTGTTTTTT
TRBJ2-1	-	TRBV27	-	CASSLSWNEQFF	TGTGCCAGCAGTTTATCATGGAATGAGCAGTTCTTC
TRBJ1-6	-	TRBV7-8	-	CASSFAGYNSPLHF	TGTGCCAGCAGCTTCGCAGGTTACAATTCACCCCTCCACTTT
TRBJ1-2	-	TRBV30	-	CAWSMGLRGGYTF	TGTGCCTGGAGCATGGGACTCAGGGGCGGCTACACCTTC
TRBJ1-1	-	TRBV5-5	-	CASSLRTGGTEAFF	TGTGCCAGCAGCCTTCGGACGGGTGGAACTGAAGCTTTCTTT
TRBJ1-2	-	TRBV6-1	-	CASSEAWGAAYGYTF	TGTGCCAGCAGTGAAGCTTGGGGGGCTGCCTATGGCTACACCTTC
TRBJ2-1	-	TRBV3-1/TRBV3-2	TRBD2	CASSQGGLAGAHEQFF	TGTGCCAGCAGCCAAGGGGGACTAGCGGGAGCCCATGAGCAGTTCTTC
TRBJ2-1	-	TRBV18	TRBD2	CASSPLAGDQNEQFF	TGTGCCAGCTCACCATTAGCGGGAGATCAGAATGAGCAGTTCTTC
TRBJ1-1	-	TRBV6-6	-	CASSHRTAENTEAFF	TGTGCCAGCAGCCATAGGACAGCGGAAAACACTGAAGCTTTCTTT
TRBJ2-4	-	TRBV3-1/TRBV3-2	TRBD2	CASSQDRSGRAKNIQYF	TGTGCCAGCAGCCAAGATCGCAGCGGGAGGGCCAAAAACATTCAGTACTTC
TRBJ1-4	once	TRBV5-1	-	CASSPLTDRLNEKLFF	TGCGCCAGCAGCCCCCTGACTGACAGGCTTAATGAAAAACTGTTTTTT
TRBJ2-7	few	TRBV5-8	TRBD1	CASSWTSGTGLEQYF	TGTGCCAGCAGCTGGACGTCCGGGACAGGCCTCGAGCAGTACTTC
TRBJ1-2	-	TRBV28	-	CASGEYGYTF	TGTGCCAGCGGGGAGTACGGCTACACCTTC
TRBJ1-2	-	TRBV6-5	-	CASSLTGYYGYTF	TGTGCCAGCAGTCTTACAGGGTACTATGGCTACACCTTC
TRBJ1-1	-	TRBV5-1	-	CASRGEGINTEAFF	TGCGCCAGCAGAGGGGAGGGAATAAACACTGAAGCTTTCTTT
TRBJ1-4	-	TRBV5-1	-	CASSTRSTNEKLFF	TGCGCCAGCAGCACCCGGTCAACTAATGAAAAACTGTTTTTT
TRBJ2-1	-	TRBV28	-	CASTAGNSFNEQFF	TGTGCCAGCACCGCGGGAAACAGTTTCAATGAGCAGTTCTTC
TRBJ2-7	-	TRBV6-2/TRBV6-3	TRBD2	CASSLTGGFYEQYF	TGTGCCAGCAGTTTAACGGGAGGGTTTTACGAGCAGTACTTC
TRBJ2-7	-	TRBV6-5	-	CASSYGGGRRRDEQYF	TGTGCCAGCAGTTACGGGGGGGGGCGACGGAGGGACGAGCAGTACTTC
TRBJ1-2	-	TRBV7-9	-	CASSGEYDAGYTF	TGTGCCAGCAGCGGGGAATACGATGCTGGCTACACCTTC
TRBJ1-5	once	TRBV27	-	CASGSGNQPQHF	TGTGCCAGCGGATCAGGTAATCAGCCCCAGCATTTT
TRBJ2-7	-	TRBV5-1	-	CASSLNSRVPYEQYF	TGCGCCAGCAGCTTAAACTCTAGGGTACCCTACGAGCAGTACTTC
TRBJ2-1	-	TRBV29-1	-	CSVEDLLSEQSYNEQFF	TGCAGCGTTGAAGATCTCCTCAGCGAGCAATCCTACAATGAGCAGTTCTTC